The 28 T cell receptor beta chains reported below all come from one sample, sequenced in a study of OX40 agonist ivuxolimab in advanced cancers. Assay: immunoSEQ multiplex PCR; the TCRdb copy retains only in-frame clones and omits some. The sample includes approximately 35,000 clones, about 74% seen only once; the top ten take 12%. Sequenced here: CD4+ or CD8+ T cells sorted from blood, sampled in a trial of the OX40 agonist ivuxolimab. These receptors were collected from an adult with an advanced solid tumor such as melanoma, head and neck, liver or kidney cancer.

This clone was seen only a few times. This chain connects TRBV5-1 to TRBJ2-1; 9 bases line up with TRBD2. V gave up 2 bases and J gave up 3 bases; unmatched junction bases: 3. Germline V gene sequence: CDR1 SGHRS, CDR2 YFSETQ. The CDR3 is made up of 15 amino acids. The CDR3 nucleotides are TGCGCCAGCAGCTTAAGCGGGGGGAGCTACAATGAGCAGTTCTTC. Translating gives CASSLSGGSYNEQFF.

This chain uses TRBV27 with TRBJ1-2; 9 bases are a match to TRBD1. Germline V CDR1 and CDR2: MNHEY, SMNVEV (reference sequence). The CDR3 length is 15 residues. Trimming removed 6 bases from V and 6 bases from J; junction bases left unmatched: 11. This chain's CDR3 is CASSRPGTGMDGYTF. In DNA form, the CDR3 reads TGTGCCAGCAGCCGTCCCGGGACAGGGATGGATGGCTACACCTTC.

This clone is classed as medium-sized. V gene TRBV6-6 combines with J gene TRBJ1-1; weak D call: TRBD1 (6 bases). V gave up 6 bases and J gave up 7 bases, with 18 bases separating them. Germline-derived CDR1 and CDR2 are MNHNY and SVGAGI (reference sequence). The CDR3 sequence is 14 residues long. The CDR3 protein is CASSPGTRRIEAFF. The CDR3 coding sequence is TGTGCCAGCAGCCCCGGGACACGGCGAATTGAAGCTTTCTTT.

This rearrangement joins TRBV10-3 to TRBJ2-7; D remains unclear. The CDR3 is 11 residues long. V shed 8 bases and J shed 6 bases, with 11 bases lying between them. Germline assignment: CDR1 ENHRY and CDR2 SYGVKD. The CDR3 is CAISSFGEQYF. In DNA, the CDR3 is TGTGCCATCTCTTCATTCGGCGAGCAGTACTTC.

J is TRBJ1-1 and V is TRBV15; D is unclear. From germline, CDR1 is LNHNV and CDR2 YYDKDF (reference sequence). The germline V and J ends were trimmed by 0 bases and 5 bases, with 16 bases remaining between them. The CDR3 spans 16 residues. DNA of the CDR3: TGTGCCACCAGCAGAGAGGGCAGAAGGGTAGGTACTGAAGCTTTCTTT. Translated: CATSREGRRVGTEAFF.

This sequence joins TRBV21-1 and TRBJ1-1. TRBV21-1 is termed a pseudogene. There are 11 residues in the CDR3. CDR3: CASSAHTEAFF. For the CDR3, the DNA is TGTGCCAGCAGCGCCCACACTGAAGCTTTCTTT.

In its sample, this clone is medium-sized. The genes are TRBV30 and TRBJ1-2; 10 bases are a match to TRBD1. V was clipped by 3 bases and J by 4 bases; unmatched bases: 8. The CDR3 length is 15 residues. CDR1 and CDR2 (germline): GTSNPN, SVGIG (reference sequence). The CDR3 protein is CAWSRRTGGIYGYTF. CDR3 DNA sequence: TGTGCCTGGAGCCGCAGGACAGGGGGTATCTATGGCTACACCTTC.

This clone was seen more than once but under ten times. The CDR3 sequence is CASSLDKSYGYTF. CDR3 DNA sequence: TGCGCCAGCAGCTTGGACAAGTCCTATGGCTACACCTTC. This chain connects TRBV5-1 to TRBJ1-2; D unresolved. Germline CDR1 and CDR2: SGHRS and YFSETQ. Trimming removed 0 bases at V and 4 bases at J, with 7 bases between. This CDR3 has 13 residues.

The chain carries TRBV14 and TRBJ1-2, with D uncertain. CDR3 length: 12 residues. From germline, CDR1 is SGHDN and CDR2 FVKESK. The germline V and J ends were trimmed by 1 base and 7 bases, with 7 bases remaining between them. CDR3 amino acids: CASSQGGFGYTF. In nucleotides, the CDR3 is TGTGCCAGCAGCCAAGGAGGGTTTGGCTACACCTTC.

This clone was found once. The rearrangement links TRBV25-1 to TRBJ1-2; D gene ambiguous. Per germline, CDR1 MGHDK and CDR2 SYGVNS. The CDR3 extends over 14 amino acids. With 5 bases removed from V and 4 bases from J, the gap between germline ends came to 14 bases. As DNA, the CDR3 is TGTGCCAGCAGTTCCCCCGAAATCTCCTATGGCTACACCTTC. Its translation is CASSSPEISYGYTF.

CDR3 sequence (DNA): TGTGCCAGCAGTGACACGGGCGGCTCCTATAATTCACCCCTCCACTTT. Its protein product is CASSDTGGSYNSPLHF. The genes are TRBV2 and TRBJ1-6, with no clear D. Trimming pared 3 bases from V and 0 bases from J, leaving 9 bases between. Germline V gene data show CDR1 as SNHLY and CDR2 as FYNNEI. The CDR3 is made up of 16 amino acids. Using reference TRBV2 and TRBJ1-6 for the parts outside the CDR3, the full variable domain is EPEVTQTPSHQVTQMGQEVILRCVPISNHLYFYWYRQILGQKVEFLVSFYNNEISEKSEIFDDQFSVERPDGSNFTLKIRSTKLEDSAMYFCASSDTGGSYNSPLHFGNGTRLTVT.

This clone showed up just a few times. V usage is TRBV28 and J usage is TRBJ2-7; 8 nucleotides align to TRBD2. Germline loops: CDR1 MDHEN, CDR2 SYDVKM. J gave up 0 bases and V 3 bases, and 1 base lay outside the gene matches. This CDR3 spans 14 amino acids. The CDR3 reads CASSFGGASYEQYF. As DNA, the CDR3 is TGTGCCAGCAGTTTCGGGGGGGCCTCCTACGAGCAGTACTTC.

J is TRBJ2-2 and V is TRBV6-5; no definite D call. CDR1 and CDR2 (germline): MNHEY, SVGAGI. The CDR3 contains 12 residues. The V gene lost 6 bases and the J gene lost 9 bases, with 11 bases spanning the gap. CDR3 sequence reads: CASSSLSRELFF. The CDR3 DNA reads as TGTGCCAGCAGCTCCCTGAGCCGGGAGCTGTTTTTT.

The rearrangement joins TRBV7-6 to TRBJ1-5; D gene unclear. Germline V gives CDR1 SGHVS, CDR2 FNYEAQ. The V gene lost 0 bases and the J gene lost 7 bases, with 7 bases spanning the gap. CDR3 length: 13 amino acids. The CDR3 is CASSLAPGQPQHF. CDR3 in DNA: TGTGCCAGCAGCTTAGCGCCGGGGCAGCCCCAGCATTTT.

This chain uses TRBV6-5 with TRBJ2-4, with TRBD2 as a possible D gene (6 bases). The V gene's germline CDR1 is MNHEY and CDR2 SVGAGI. The V and J ends lost 4 bases and 9 bases respectively, with 10 bases between them. This CDR3 contains 12 residues. The CDR3 DNA sequence: TGTGCCAGCAGTTCCGGAGGGTTCATTCAGTACTTC. This codes for CASSSGGFIQYF.

The V call is TRBV6-6, the J call TRBJ2-3, with 9 bases matching TRBD2. Unmatched junction bases numbered 6, after V lost 7 bases and J lost 4 bases. Germline V gives CDR1 MNHNY, CDR2 SVGAGI (reference sequence). The CDR3 covers 14 residues. Written as DNA, the CDR3 is TGTGCCAGCAATATCGCGGGGGGGCCAGATACGCAGTATTTT. Its translation: CASNIAGGPDTQYF.

A few counts support this clone. This rearrangement joins TRBV5-6 to TRBJ1-2; D uncertain. V dropped 0 bases and J dropped 3 bases, with 9 bases sitting between them. CDR1 is SGHDT and CDR2 is YYEEEE in the germline V gene. CDR3 size: 14 residues. In DNA, the CDR3 is TGTGCCAGCAGCTTGGGGGCGTTGGACTATGGCTACACCTTC. It specifies CASSLGALDYGYTF.

The chain links TRBV5-1 to TRBJ2-3; D gene ambiguous. Germline loops: CDR1 SGHRS, CDR2 YFSETQ. The CDR3 is made up of 13 amino acids. Deletions cut 0 bases from V and 4 bases from J, with 6 bases between. CDR3 DNA: TGCGCCAGCAGCTTGGAGGGTTCAGATACGCAGTATTTT. This codes for CASSLEGSDTQYF.

In DNA form, the CDR3 reads TGCAGCGTTGCTATAGGTTTGGGGCAGTTCTTC. It translates to CSVAIGLGQFF. The rearrangement joins TRBV29-1 to TRBJ2-1, with unresolved D. From germline, CDR1 is SQVTM and CDR2 ANQGSEA. The V gene lost 4 bases and the J gene lost 12 bases, with 13 bases spanning the gap. The CDR3 is 11 residues long.

This clone was detected once. The V call is TRBV7-9, the J call TRBJ1-1; D remains unclear. Germline V lookup: CDR1 SEHNR, CDR2 FQNEAQ (reference sequence). V was cut by 1 base and J by 7 bases, with 10 bases left in between. The CDR3 covers 13 residues. DNA for the CDR3: TGTGCCAGCAGCTTAGTGGGTATCCGTGAAGCTTTCTTT. It encodes CASSLVGIREAFF.

The V and J genes are TRBV11-2 and TRBJ2-7; 7 positions agree with TRBD2. Trimming at V came to 1 base and at J to 3 bases, leaving 6 bases not matched to a gene. The CDR3 sequence is 15 residues long. Germline CDR1 and CDR2: SGHAT and FQNNGV. This chain's CDR3 is CASSLVPGTNYEQYF. CDR3 DNA sequence: TGTGCCAGCAGCTTAGTTCCCGGGACTAACTACGAGCAGTACTTC.

Only one count was recorded for this clone. The chain joins TRBV21-1 to TRBJ1-1; the DNA was not used to check the table's D call, TRBD1. TRBV21-1 represents a pseudogene. The CDR3 has 15 residues. In DNA form, the CDR3 reads TGTGCCAGCAGTATCTGGTACACAATTCGCACTGAAGCTTTCTTT. Protein product: CASSIWYTIRTEAFF.

The chain combines TRBV7-6 with TRBJ2-1, with 9 bases lining up with TRBD1. The CDR3 is 15 amino acids. CDR1 SGHVS and CDR2 FNYEAQ come from the germline V gene. V gave up 2 bases and J gave up 7 bases; unmatched junction bases: 6. For the CDR3, the DNA is TGTGCCAGCAGCTTAATACAGGGGGCGCTAAATGAGCAGTTCTTC. This sequence encodes CASSLIQGALNEQFF.

This clone was seen once. The chain uses TRBV18 and TRBJ2-3; 7 bases line up with TRBD2. With V trimmed by 5 bases and J by 1 base, 9 bases remained unmatched. CDR1 and CDR2 (germline): KGHSH, LQKENI. The CDR3 covers 16 residues. The CDR3 DNA follows: TGTGCCAGCTCAGAATCGCGGGGGAGAGGCACAGATACGCAGTATTTT. Residues: CASSESRGRGTDTQYF.

V usage is TRBV4-1 and J usage is TRBJ1-1; 8 bases fit TRBD1. This CDR3 is 17 amino acids long. The V gene's germline CDR1 is MGHRA and CDR2 YSYEKL. The trim removed 0 bases at V and 0 bases at J, leaving 6 bases unmatched. The CDR3 DNA is TGCGCCAGCAGCCAAGACAGGGGGCGCGTGTTGAACACTGAAGCTTTCTTT. Its protein product is CASSQDRGRVLNTEAFF.

V gene TRBV19 combines with J gene TRBJ1-1; D is unclear. CDR1 is LNHDA and CDR2 is SQIVND in the germline V gene (reference sequence). Deletions cut 3 bases from V and 1 base from J, with 6 bases between. The CDR3 has 13 residues. The CDR3 region is CASSILQNTEAFF. In nucleotides, the CDR3 is TGTGCCAGTAGTATCCTTCAGAACACTGAAGCTTTCTTT. Full variable domain (rest looked up from reference TRBV19 and TRBJ1-1): DGGITQSPKYLFRKEGQNVTLSCEQNLNHDAMYWYRQDPGQGLRLIYYSQIVNDFQKGDIAEGYSVSREKKESFPLTVTSAQKNPTAFYLCASSILQNTEAFFGQGTRLTVV.

The CDR3 DNA reads as TGTGCCTGGAGTGTAAAAGTCGGGGGCAGGGTGAACACTGAAGCTTTCTTT. Protein product: CAWSVKVGGRVNTEAFF. The V and J genes are TRBV30 and TRBJ1-1; D is possibly TRBD1 (6 bases). V shed 0 bases and J shed 0 bases, with 17 bases lying between them. The V gene's germline CDR1 is GTSNPN and CDR2 SVGIG (reference sequence). This CDR3 region has 17 residues.

This clone has a single count. The rearrangement links TRBV7-8 to TRBJ1-1; 7 bases map to TRBD1. Germline CDR1 is SGHVS and CDR2 is FQNEAQ. The CDR3 length is 14 residues. Trimming removed 5 bases from V and 0 bases from J; junction bases left unmatched: 3. The CDR3 DNA reads TGTGCCAGCAGCCCTGACAGGGTGAACACTGAAGCTTTCTTT. Amino acids: CASSPDRVNTEAFF.